This TCR beta chain was observed in a study of TIL therapy for anti-PD-1-resistant metastatic lung cancer. As for the study in general: By whole-exome sequencing, median non-synonymous tumor mutation burden was roughly 1.4 mutations per megabase.

The germline V gene encodes CDR1 WSHSY and CDR2 SAAADI. V trimming: 0 bases; J trimming: 4 bases; junction bases outside the gene matches: 6. The CDR3 has 15 residues. The time point: pre-treatment sample, taken before nivolumab and TIL therapy. The immunoSEQ assay was v3. Assay used: immunoSEQ multiplex PCR; TCRdb lists only in-frame clones, some missing. The sample consists of tens of thousands of clones, 78% of them appearing once. The material sequenced was blood, taken at baseline. The chain carries TRBV10-2 and TRBJ2-7, with 7 nucleotides matching TRBD2. The origin of this receptor is a person between 25 and 79 years old with non-small cell lung cancer. The chain's CDR3 is CASSESAGAGYEQYF. In DNA form, the CDR3 reads TGCGCCAGCAGTGAGTCGGCGGGAGCTGGATACGAGCAGTACTTC.